These 2 T cell receptor beta chains were all obtained from the same sample, sequenced in a study of cytomegalovirus exposure and HLA in healthy donors. In the PCR, 60 Vbeta and 13 Jbeta primers were used. Clones were read by immunoSEQ multiplex PCR, and TCRdb kept only the in-frame ones, dropping some. The sample records 100,000 to 150,000 clones, approximately 87% being singletons. Input material: PBMCs. Receptors originate from a young woman in good health and CMV-seronegative.

This clone appeared a single time. The genes are TRBV27 and TRBJ2-7; D unclear. This CDR3 contains 14 residues. V was shortened by 4 bases and J by 1 base, with 11 bases between the two germline ends. Germline V gene lookup returns CDR1 MNHEY and CDR2 SMNVEV (reference sequence). The CDR3 sequence is CASSWSASSYEQYF. The CDR3 region has the DNA TGTGCCAGCAGTTGGAGCGCTTCGTCCTACGAGCAGTACTTC.

The gene calls are TRBV7-9 and TRBJ2-1; 9 bases are shared with TRBD2. This CDR3 has 15 residues. Trimming removed 2 bases from V and 8 bases from J; junction bases left unmatched: 7. Germline V gene lookup returns CDR1 SEHNR and CDR2 FQNEAQ (reference sequence). This CDR3 reads CASSLWSGGGDEQFF. For the CDR3, the DNA is TGTGCCAGCAGCTTATGGAGCGGCGGGGGGGATGAGCAGTTCTTC.